This TCR beta chain was captured in a study of control samples from healthy donors and cancer patients (TCRdb year 2020). With regard to this clone: Its antigen remains unidentified. Base qualities are not recorded, but no much larger clone differs from it by a single base.

V lost 0 bases and J lost 4 bases, and the count of bases not matched to a germline gene is 4. The CDR3 sequence holds 15 residues, the cysteine and phenylalanine included. The CDR3 DNA has 45 bases and is translated from base 1. As encoded in the germline V gene, CDR1 is SGHRS while CDR2 is YFSETQ. Libraries came from the immunoSEQ multiplex PCR assay. In its TCRdb copy, this immuneACCESS table keeps in-frame sequences only and misses some clones. Where compared with another copy, unresolved V genes explain less than half of these, and the others have no known cause. The sample yields around 76,000 clones; 94% were counted once. The top ten hold 6% to 8% of the sample.

This TCR was recovered from a middle-aged woman in good health. The specimen was blood. The rearrangement joined TRBV5-1 to TRBJ2-7, with 10 middle bases fitting TRBD2. The CDR3 here reads CASSLDTSGVYEQYF. The bases are TGCGCCAGCAGCTTGGATACTAGCGGGGTTTACGAGCAGTACTTC.